A selection of T cell receptor beta chains follows, all from one sample in a study of T cell repertoires in cytomegalovirus infection. MiXCR was run by TCRdb on the reads, yielding one entry per CDR3 protein. This table holds a few hundred thousand distinct CDR3 sequences, about 17% found once. Specimen: CD8+ T cells from PBMCs. The source is a human donor in good health (CMV status not recorded). Some clones in this sample may be carry-over from other donors' samples. Each CDR3 is given with its conserved first and last residue. The D gene is left open where the match is weak. The size entry is marked missing in some rows and otherwise reads once, few, many or a size class.

clone_size	d_call	j_call	v_call	cdr3_nt	cdr3_aa
-	-	TRBJ2-7	TRBV27	TGTGCCAGCAGTTTAGAGGGGAGAGATACCTACGAGCAGTACTTC	CASSLEGRDTYEQYF
few	-	TRBJ1-2	TRBV14	TGTGCCAGCAGCTGGGAAAAAGGGATTGGCTACACCTTC	CASSWEKGIGYTF
few	-	TRBJ1-5	TRBV5-5	TGTGCCAGCAGCCAGGGACACAACAATCAGCCCCAGCATTTT	CASSQGHNNQPQHF
many	TRBD2	TRBJ2-1	TRBV7-2	TGTGCCAGCAGCTTAGAGCGGGGGAGCTACAATGAGCAGTTCTTC	CASSLERGSYNEQFF
-	-	TRBJ1-6	TRBV6-2/TRBV6-3	TGTGCCAGCAGTTACAAGGGCGATAATTCACCCCTCCACTTT	CASSYKGDNSPLHF
-	-	TRBJ1-1	TRBV29-1	TGCAGCGTCGCCTTTTGGGGGATGAACACTGAAGCTTTCTTT	CSVAFWGMNTEAFF
-	TRBD1	TRBJ1-2	TRBV20-1	TGCAGTGCTAGAGAGGGACAGGGGACCTATGGCTACACCTTC	CSAREGQGTYGYTF
-	-	TRBJ2-1	TRBV27	TGTGCCACCAACCCCAGGGGGGGGAACTACAATGAGCAGTTCTTC	CATNPRGGNYNEQFF
few	TRBD1	TRBJ2-7	TRBV27	TGTGCCAGCAGCCCTACTGGACAGGGAAGCTCCTACGAGCAGTACTTC	CASSPTGQGSSYEQYF
many	-	TRBJ1-1	TRBV7-9	TGTGCCAGCAGCCCACTGAAGGGTGAAGCTTTCTTT	CASSPLKGEAFF
few	TRBD1	TRBJ2-3	TRBV20-1	TGCAGTGCTAGAGACCTGGGACAGGCAATCACAGATACGCAGTATTTT	CSARDLGQAITDTQYF
-	-	TRBJ1-5	TRBV20-1	TGCAGTGCTAGCGATGTGGGACCTACCCAGCCCCAGCATTTT	CSASDVGPTQPQHF
many	-	TRBJ2-3	TRBV6-2/TRBV6-3	TGTGCCAGCAGTTCCTACCCACCCACCACAGATACGCAGTATTTT	CASSSYPPTTDTQYF
-	TRBD1	TRBJ1-4	TRBV7-9	TGTGCCAGCAGCGACCCCATCGGGACAGCTAATGAAAAACTGTTTTTT	CASSDPIGTANEKLFF
few	-	TRBJ1-6	TRBV7-9	TGTGCCAGCAGCTTTGCCCGGGCCCACGATTCACCCCTCCACTTT	CASSFARAHDSPLHF
-	-	TRBJ2-1	TRBV6-2/TRBV6-3	TGTGCCACCTGGTTCGGCGGGCAGTTCTTC	CATWFGGQFF
few	-	TRBJ2-7	TRBV11-2	TGTGCCAGCAGCATCGGGACTTTTTCTACAGATTCCTACGAGCAGTACTTC	CASSIGTFSTDSYEQYF
-	-	TRBJ1-4	TRBV11-2	TGTGCCAGCAGCTTTGGCAGTACAACTAATGAAAAACTGTTTTTT	CASSFGSTTNEKLFF
few	-	TRBJ2-1	TRBV4-2	TGTGCCAGCAGCCAAGATCATCCTAGCGAATACAATGAGCAGTTCTTC	CASSQDHPSEYNEQFF
many	TRBD1	TRBJ1-1	TRBV7-6	TGTGCCAGCAGCTGGACAGGGGGGGGCACTGAAGCTTTCTTT	CASSWTGGGTEAFF
-	TRBD1	TRBJ2-7	TRBV6-6	TGTGCCAGCATCAACCGGGACAGACCCTACGAGCAGTACTTC	CASINRDRPYEQYF
-	-	TRBJ2-5	TRBV12-3/TRBV12-4	TGTGCCAGCAGTTTTTCCGAGACCCAGTACTTC	CASSFSETQYF
few	-	TRBJ1-2	TRBV29-1	TGCAGCGTGTCGGGGGGCAGGAACTATGGCTACACCTTC	CSVSGGRNYGYTF
-	-	TRBJ1-1	TRBV29-1	TGCAGCGTTGAAGACCCCGGTGGACACTACCTTGAAGCTTTCTTT	CSVEDPGGHYLEAFF
many	-	TRBJ1-1	TRBV7-9	TGTGCCAGCAGCCCCACTTGGGACGGAAACACTGAAGCTTTCTTT	CASSPTWDGNTEAFF
many	TRBD1	TRBJ2-5	TRBV7-6	TGTGCCAGCAGCCAACGGACAGGGGGGGGGGAGACCCAGTACTTC	CASSQRTGGGETQYF
many	-	TRBJ2-3	TRBV28	TGTGCCAGCAGTTTCATGGATAGGGCGACAGATACGCAGTATTTT	CASSFMDRATDTQYF
many	-	TRBJ1-3	TRBV12-3/TRBV12-4	TGTGCCAGCAGTTTATACGGGGCTGGAAACACCATATATTTT	CASSLYGAGNTIYF
few	-	TRBJ1-1	TRBV19	TGTGCCAGTAGTATACGGGGAGTTTACACTGAAGCTTTCTTT	CASSIRGVYTEAFF
many	-	TRBJ2-7	TRBV7-2	TGTGCCAGCAGCTTAAGCCAGAGGTCCAGGGGCCACGAGCAGTACTTC	CASSLSQRSRGHEQYF
few	TRBD1	TRBJ2-1	TRBV6-4	TGTGCCAGCAGCCACGGGACAGGGGAGGGCAATGAGCAGTTCTTC	CASSHGTGEGNEQFF